A single sample gave rise to the 24 T cell receptor beta chains below, sequenced in a study of blood T cell repertoires in COVID-19. Measured with immunoSEQ multiplex PCR; TCRdb has only the in-frame clones, and not every one. The profile shows about 240,000 clones, roughly 76% of them singletons. What was sequenced was peripheral blood. Receptor source: a woman aged 80 or older with COVID-19, enrolled during active disease.

This chain uses TRBV7-9 with TRBJ1-1; 10 bases are shared with TRBD1. The CDR3 is made up of 14 amino acids. The V and J ends lost 5 bases and 7 bases, in that order; junction bases with no gene match: 7. Germline lookup yields CDR1 SEHNR and CDR2 FQNEAQ (reference sequence). CDR3 amino acids: CASSNLGQGIEAFF. The CDR3 bases are TGTGCCAGCAGCAACCTGGGACAGGGGATTGAAGCTTTCTTT.

The CDR3 region is CASSLDVTRGVLFF. The CDR3 DNA reads as TGTGCCAGCAGTTTGGATGTGACCCGGGGGGTACTGTTTTTT. The genes are TRBV28 and TRBJ1-4; a possible D gene is TRBD1 (5 bases). There are 14 residues in the CDR3. V was trimmed by 3 bases and J by 13 bases, leaving 18 bases between them. Germline V lookup: CDR1 MDHEN, CDR2 SYDVKM.

V gene TRBV11-2 combines with J gene TRBJ2-5, with D tentatively TRBD1 (6 bases). Germline CDR1 reads SGHAT; CDR2 reads FQNNGV. Trimming cost V 0 bases and J 4 bases, with 9 bases left between them. The CDR3 length is 14 residues. The CDR3 is CASSLEGGAETQYF. The CDR3 nucleotides are TGTGCCAGCAGCTTAGAAGGGGGAGCAGAGACCCAGTACTTC.

The genes are TRBV5-1 and TRBJ1-1, with a tentative D call TRBD1 (6 bases). V was cut by 7 bases and J by 0 bases, with 10 bases left in between. CDR1 and CDR2 (germline): SGHRS, YFSETQ. The CDR3 extends over 13 amino acids. The CDR3 region has the DNA TGCGCCAGCGCCGGGACACTGAACACTGAAGCTTTCTTT. Protein product: CASAGTLNTEAFF.

The rearrangement links TRBV11-2 to TRBJ1-2, with D perhaps TRBD1 (5 bases). Germline CDR1 is SGHAT and CDR2 is FQNNGV. V gave up 1 base and J gave up 3 bases, with 9 bases separating them. This CDR3 comprises 14 residues. The DNA of the CDR3 is TGTGCCAGCAGCTTAGTTCCCAGGGACTATGGCTACACCTTC. Translating gives CASSLVPRDYGYTF. Drawing the rest from reference TRBV11-2 and TRBJ1-2, the complete variable domain is EAGVAQSPRYKIIEKRQSVAFWCNPISGHATLYWYQQILGQGPKLLIQFQNNGVVDDSQLPKDRFSAERLKGVDSTLKIQPAKLEDSAVYLCASSLVPRDYGYTFGSGTRLTVV.

CDR3 in DNA: TGTGCCAGCAGCTTAGATCTCGTGACAAGGGAGCAGTTCTTC. Its translation: CASSLDLVTREQFF. The V gene is TRBV11-3, the J gene TRBJ2-1, with D unclear. CDR1 SGHNT and CDR2 YENEEA come from the germline V gene. V was clipped by 0 bases and J by 10 bases, with 13 bases between them. The CDR3 contains 14 residues.

The V gene is TRBV5-4, the J gene TRBJ2-7, with 9 bases matching TRBD1. CDR3 length: 15 amino acids. The germline V gene encodes CDR1 SGHNT and CDR2 YYREEE (reference sequence). Trimming removed 4 bases from V and 2 bases from J; junction bases left unmatched: 7. The CDR3 coding sequence is TGTGCCAGCAGCCCGGCCGGGACAGGGACCTACGAGCAGTACTTC. It translates to CASSPAGTGTYEQYF.

The chain has TRBV3-1 (or the pseudogene TRBV3-2) and TRBJ1-2; 8 bases align to TRBD1. With 8 bases clipped from V and 4 bases from J, the junction kept 0 bases outside the gene matches. CDR1 and CDR2 from the germline V gene are LGHDT and YNNKEL (reference sequence). This CDR3 region has 11 residues. The CDR3 protein is CASGQGYGYTF. In nucleotides, the CDR3 is TGTGCCAGCGGACAGGGCTATGGCTACACCTTC.

This chain's CDR3 is CASSVTPGYQPQHF. The CDR3 nucleotides are TGTGCCAGCAGTGTCACGCCGGGGTATCAGCCCCAGCATTTT. The chain is built from TRBV7-2 and TRBJ1-5; D ambiguous. The CDR3 is 14 residues long. Deletions cut 6 bases from V and 5 bases from J, with 14 bases between. Germline CDR1 is SGHTA and CDR2 is FQGNSA.

V and J are TRBV6-5 and TRBJ1-1; a weak D match, TRBD1 (5 bases). The length of the CDR3 is 14 residues. V lost 5 bases and J 4 bases, leaving 14 bases between the germline ends. CDR1 MNHEY and CDR2 SVGAGI come from the germline V gene. CDR3 region: CASSRDSRGTEAFF. CDR3 bases: TGTGCCAGCAGTCGGGACTCGAGGGGCACTGAAGCTTTCTTT.

The chain is built from TRBV19 and TRBJ1-2; 10 bases are shared with TRBD1. This CDR3 region has 16 residues. Germline-derived CDR1 and CDR2 are LNHDA and SQIVND (reference sequence). J gave up 2 bases and V 3 bases, and 6 bases lay outside the gene matches. CDR3 sequence reads: CASSITLDRGNYGYTF. The CDR3 nucleotides read TGTGCCAGTAGTATCACCCTGGACAGGGGGAACTATGGCTACACCTTC. Full variable domain (rest looked up from reference TRBV19 and TRBJ1-2): DGGITQSPKYLFRKEGQNVTLSCEQNLNHDAMYWYRQDPGQGLRLIYYSQIVNDFQKGDIAEGYSVSREKKESFPLTVTSAQKNPTAFYLCASSITLDRGNYGYTFGSGTRLTVV.

This clone was seen only once. The CDR3: CASSITGGANTGELFF. Written as DNA, the CDR3 is TGTGCCAGCAGCATCACAGGGGGCGCGAACACCGGGGAGCTGTTTTTT. The chain combines TRBV7-3 with TRBJ2-2; 9 positions agree with TRBD1. CDR3 length: 16 residues. The J segment lost 0 bases and the V segment lost 5 bases, leaving 4 bases of the junction unmatched. The V gene's germline CDR1 is SGHTA and CDR2 FQGTGA.

The chain combines TRBV28 with TRBJ1-2, with D perhaps TRBD1 (5 bases). Germline V gives CDR1 MDHEN, CDR2 SYDVKM. Trimming left V 5 bases short and J 5 bases short, with 9 bases between. The CDR3 is made up of 12 amino acids. CDR3 in DNA: TGTGCCAGCAGTCAACCAGGGTATGGCTACACCTTC. It is translated as CASSQPGYGYTF.

The chain combines TRBV5-4 with TRBJ2-5; 12 nucleotides agree with TRBD2. This CDR3 is built from 16 residues. V lost 3 bases and J lost 1; bases outside the gene matches: 4. Germline loops: CDR1 SGHNT, CDR2 YYREEE (reference sequence). CDR3 DNA sequence: TGTGCCAGCAGCTACGGACTAGCGGGGATCCAAGAGACCCAGTACTTC. Protein: CASSYGLAGIQETQYF. The whole variable domain, remainder taken from reference TRBV5-4 and TRBJ2-5, is ETGVTQSPTHLIKTRGQQVTLRCSSQSGHNTVSWYQQALGQGPQFIFQYYREEENGRGNFPPRFSGLQFPNYSSELNVNALELDDSALYLCASSYGLAGIQETQYFGPGTRLLVL.

This chain links TRBV6-1 with TRBJ1-3; D unresolved. This CDR3 region has 15 residues. In germline, CDR1 is MNHNS, CDR2 SASEGT. V dropped 2 bases and J dropped 0 bases, with 8 bases sitting between them. CDR3 nucleotide sequence: TGTGCCAGCAGTGAACGGGGAGACTCTGGAAACACCATATATTTT. Encoded protein: CASSERGDSGNTIYF.

This chain uses TRBV24-1 with TRBJ2-2; the D gene is possibly TRBD2 (7 bases). V lost 4 bases and J lost 5, with 16 bases in between. The CDR3 is 16 amino acids. The germline V gene has CDR1 KGHDR and CDR2 SFDVKD. The CDR3 spells CATSDPGRGATGELFF. The CDR3 DNA sequence: TGTGCCACCAGTGACCCGGGACGGGGGGCGACCGGGGAGCTGTTTTTT.

The chain is built from TRBV3-1 (or the pseudogene TRBV3-2) and TRBJ1-2; D unclear. This CDR3 comprises 13 residues. V shed 4 bases and J shed 4 bases, with 10 bases lying between them. The V gene's germline CDR1 is LGHDT and CDR2 YNNKEL (reference sequence). CDR3 residues: CASSRGGFYGYTF. The DNA for the CDR3 is TGTGCCAGCAGCCGAGGCGGATTCTATGGCTACACCTTC.

The count of this clone is one. The CDR3 sequence is CASSHQRIPDRGNSPLHF. Written as DNA, the CDR3 is TGCGCCAGCAGCCACCAAAGAATCCCCGACAGGGGTAACTCACCCCTCCACTTT. This chain uses TRBV4-1 with TRBJ1-6; TRBD1 matches 8 bases. CDR1 is MGHRA, CDR2 YSYEKL, per germline. With V trimmed by 3 bases and J by 10 bases, 17 bases remained unmatched. This CDR3 comprises 18 residues.

The chain has TRBV19 and TRBJ1-4; perhaps TRBD1 as D (6 bases). Germline CDR1 is LNHDA and CDR2 is SQIVND (reference sequence). The V end lost 7 bases, the J end lost 4 bases, and 16 bases lay between the germline ends. The CDR3 has 15 residues. The DNA of the CDR3 is TGTGCCAGTAAGAGGGGGTTCTCGATTAATGAAAAACTGTTTTTT. Protein: CASKRGFSINEKLFF. Combining the CDR3 with reference TRBV19 and TRBJ1-4 gives the whole variable domain DGGITQSPKYLFRKEGQNVTLSCEQNLNHDAMYWYRQDPGQGLRLIYYSQIVNDFQKGDIAEGYSVSREKKESFPLTVTSAQKNPTAFYLCASKRGFSINEKLFFGSGTQLSVL.

The gene calls are TRBV28 and TRBJ2-2; 7 positions agree with TRBD1. The CDR3 is 17 residues long. The J segment lost 1 base and the V segment lost 6 bases, leaving 11 bases of the junction unmatched. Germline V gene lookup returns CDR1 MDHEN and CDR2 SYDVKM. Here the CDR3 reads CASRGFEGARNTGELFF. Written as DNA, the CDR3 is TGTGCCAGCAGGGGGTTTGAGGGGGCGAGGAACACCGGGGAGCTGTTTTTT.

The gene calls are TRBV2 and TRBJ2-7, with TRBD1 matching 8 bases. The germline V gene has CDR1 SNHLY and CDR2 FYNNEI. V lost 6 bases to trimming and J lost 6 bases; unmatched junction nucleotides: 7. This CDR3 spans 13 amino acids. CDR3 sequence reads: CASSGQGRPEQYF. CDR3 DNA: TGTGCCAGCAGCGGACAGGGTCGTCCCGAGCAGTACTTC.

The chain couples TRBV7-2 to TRBJ1-4; D not resolved. The V gene's germline CDR1 is SGHTA and CDR2 FQGNSA. V was shortened by 5 bases and J by 8 bases, with 21 bases between the two germline ends. This CDR3 is 16 amino acids long. The CDR3 DNA reads TGTGCCAGCAGCAGGTTCGGGCCCGGAGGAGGGGAAAAACTGTTTTTT. Residues: CASSRFGPGGGEKLFF.

V usage is TRBV7-8 and J usage is TRBJ1-2; possible D gene TRBD1, 6 bases. The V end lost 0 bases, the J end lost 7 bases, and 18 bases lay between the germline ends. Per the germline V gene, CDR1 is SGHVS and CDR2 is FQNEAQ. The CDR3 is made up of 16 amino acids. Here the CDR3 reads CASSLAARSGAFGYTF. The CDR3 nucleotides are TGTGCCAGCAGCTTAGCTGCCCGATCAGGGGCGTTTGGCTACACCTTC.

The genes are TRBV6-2 or TRBV6-3 and TRBJ1-1; D is ambiguous. Germline values: CDR1 MNHEY, CDR2 SVGEGT. V lost 1 base and J 3 bases, leaving 6 bases between the germline ends. The CDR3 totals 13 residues. This chain's CDR3 is CASSYYSDTEAFF. The CDR3 DNA sequence: TGTGCCAGCAGTTACTACAGTGACACTGAAGCTTTCTTT.